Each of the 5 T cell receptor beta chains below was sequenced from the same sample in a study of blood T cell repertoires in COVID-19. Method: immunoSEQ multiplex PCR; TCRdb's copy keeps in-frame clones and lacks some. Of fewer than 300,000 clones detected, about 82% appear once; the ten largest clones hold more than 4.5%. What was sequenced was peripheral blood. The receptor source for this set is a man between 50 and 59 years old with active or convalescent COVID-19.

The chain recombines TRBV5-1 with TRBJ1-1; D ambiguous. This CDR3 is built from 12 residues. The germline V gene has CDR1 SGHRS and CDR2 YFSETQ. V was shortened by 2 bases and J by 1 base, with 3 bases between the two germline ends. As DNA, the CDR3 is TGCGCCAGCAGCTTAGCGAACACTGAAGCTTTCTTT. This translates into CASSLANTEAFF.

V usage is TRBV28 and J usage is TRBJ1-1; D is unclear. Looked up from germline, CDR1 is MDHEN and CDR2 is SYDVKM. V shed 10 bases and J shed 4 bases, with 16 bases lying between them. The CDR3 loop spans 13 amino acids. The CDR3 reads CATRRVRITEAFF. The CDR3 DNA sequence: TGTGCCACACGGAGGGTAAGGATCACTGAAGCTTTCTTT.

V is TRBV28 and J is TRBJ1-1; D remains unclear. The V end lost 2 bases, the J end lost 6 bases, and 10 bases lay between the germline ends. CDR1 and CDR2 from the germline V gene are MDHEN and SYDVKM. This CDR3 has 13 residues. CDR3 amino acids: CASSLGPPSEAFF. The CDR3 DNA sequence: TGTGCCAGCAGTTTAGGCCCTCCTTCTGAAGCTTTCTTT.

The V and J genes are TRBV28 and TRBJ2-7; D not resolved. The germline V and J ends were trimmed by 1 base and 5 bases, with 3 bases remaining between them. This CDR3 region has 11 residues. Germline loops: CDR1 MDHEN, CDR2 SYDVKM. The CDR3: CASSLYNEQYF. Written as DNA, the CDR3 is TGTGCCAGCAGTTTATACAACGAGCAGTACTTC.

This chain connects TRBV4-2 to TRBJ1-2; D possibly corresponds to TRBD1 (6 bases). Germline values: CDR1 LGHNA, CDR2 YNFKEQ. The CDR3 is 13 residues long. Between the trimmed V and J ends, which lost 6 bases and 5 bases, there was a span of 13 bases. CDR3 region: CASRRGDMYGYTF. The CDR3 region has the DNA TGTGCCAGCAGACGAGGGGACATGTATGGCTACACCTTC.